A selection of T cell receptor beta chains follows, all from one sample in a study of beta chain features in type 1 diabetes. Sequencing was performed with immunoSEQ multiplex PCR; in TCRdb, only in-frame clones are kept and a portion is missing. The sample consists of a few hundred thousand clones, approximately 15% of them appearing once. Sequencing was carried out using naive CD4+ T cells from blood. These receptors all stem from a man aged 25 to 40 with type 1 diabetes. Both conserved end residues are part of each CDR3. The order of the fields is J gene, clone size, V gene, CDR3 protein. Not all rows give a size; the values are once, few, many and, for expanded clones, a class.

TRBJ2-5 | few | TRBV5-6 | CASSLRASGGTQYF
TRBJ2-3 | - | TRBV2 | CASSEGPTSVTQYF
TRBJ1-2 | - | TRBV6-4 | CASSEDGGGYGYTF
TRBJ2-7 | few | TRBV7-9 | CASSLGGREVEEQYF
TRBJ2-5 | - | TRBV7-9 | CASRVGTEETQYF
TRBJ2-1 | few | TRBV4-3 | CASSLGLAPSYNEQFF
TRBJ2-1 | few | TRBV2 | CASSVTSGSITEQFF
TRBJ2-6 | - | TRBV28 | CASSLRTSGNSGANVLTF
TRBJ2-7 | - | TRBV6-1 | CASSEPQAIYEQYF
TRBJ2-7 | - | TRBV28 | CASSPTGLAELFSYEQYF
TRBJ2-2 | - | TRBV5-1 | CASSLDRAGELFF
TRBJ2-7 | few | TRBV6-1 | CASSLTTGIDEQYF
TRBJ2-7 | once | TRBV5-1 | CASSLVVPGPGNEQYF
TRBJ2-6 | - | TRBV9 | CASSVTGSGANVLTF
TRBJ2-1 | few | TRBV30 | CAWRVERERYEQFF
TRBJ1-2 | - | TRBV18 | CASSPPLFGYHTF
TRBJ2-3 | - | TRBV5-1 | CASSLGAGTDTQYF
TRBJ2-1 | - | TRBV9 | CASSSAKGNEQFF
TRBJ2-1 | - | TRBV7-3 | CASSIDRGGYNEQFF
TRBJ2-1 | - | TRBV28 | CASTLGGDNEQFF
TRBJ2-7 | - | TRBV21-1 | CASSKDGHPQREREQYF
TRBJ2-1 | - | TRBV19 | CASRKGVLDSYNEQFF
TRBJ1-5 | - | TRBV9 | CASSVAGTVGQPQHF
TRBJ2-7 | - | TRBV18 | CASSPDRDSYEQYF
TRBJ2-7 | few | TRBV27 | CASNEGYEQYF
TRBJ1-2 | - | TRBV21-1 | CASSISGSSRSNYGYTF
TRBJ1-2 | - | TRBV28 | CASSSYYRGSNYGYTF
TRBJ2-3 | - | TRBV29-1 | CSVGGTSGLSTDTQYF
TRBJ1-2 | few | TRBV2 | CASSEDGTYGYTF
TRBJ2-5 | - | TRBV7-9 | CASSQRLAETQYF
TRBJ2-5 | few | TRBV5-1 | CASSLFGQGQETQYF
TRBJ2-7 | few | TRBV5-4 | CASSLFGDSKTYEQYF
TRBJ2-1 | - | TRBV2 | CASSEAGLAGEQFF
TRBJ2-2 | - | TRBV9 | CASSVWDRVNTGELFF
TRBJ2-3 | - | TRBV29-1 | CSVEYERLTDTQYF
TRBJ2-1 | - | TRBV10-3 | CAISESRVGEQFF
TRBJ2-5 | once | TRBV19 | CASSGGETQYF
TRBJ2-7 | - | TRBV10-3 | CAIGPGTGSEQYF
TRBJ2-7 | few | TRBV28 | CASSLAGVGAGYEQYF
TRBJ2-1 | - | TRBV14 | CASSQLVGNEQFF
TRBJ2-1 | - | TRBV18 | CASSPQGRNEQFF
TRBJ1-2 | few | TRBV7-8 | CASSLGSIRTINYGYTF
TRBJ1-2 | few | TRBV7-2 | CASSSHQGGGYTF
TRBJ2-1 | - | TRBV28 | CASSFSDRALVEQFF
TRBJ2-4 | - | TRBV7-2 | CASSPTGLGLAKNIQYF
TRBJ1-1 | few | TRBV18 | CASSVGLNTEAFF
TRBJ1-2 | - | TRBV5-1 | CASSRSAGGYTF
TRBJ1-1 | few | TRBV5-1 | CASSFELQNTEAFF
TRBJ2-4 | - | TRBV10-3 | CAISESTSGRGANIQYF
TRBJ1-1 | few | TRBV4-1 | CASRDIGQGNTEAFF
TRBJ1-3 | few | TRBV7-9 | CASSPRRVLEGNTIYF
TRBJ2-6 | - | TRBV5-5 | CASSAKDRVYLSGANVLTF
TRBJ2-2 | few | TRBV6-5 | CASTTDRNTGELFF
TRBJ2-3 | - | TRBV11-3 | CASSLGGRDFGDTQYF
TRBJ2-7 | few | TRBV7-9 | CASSYRGEQYF
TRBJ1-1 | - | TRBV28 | CAALQGSAEAFF